This record looks at one T cell receptor beta chain sequence and its context. Antigen unknown. The CDR3 is 13 residues long. Germline assignment: CDR1 SGHDT and CDR2 YYEEEE. V dropped 0 bases and J dropped 9 bases, with 10 bases sitting between them. The record originates from a study of beta chain features in type 1 diabetes. Looking at the study overall: Healthy donors and patients showed comparable age, gender and cell yields. Study conclusions and caveats: There was a moderate but significant shortening of TCRB CDR3s in all four CD4+ subsets of Type 1 diabetes patients.

The study reverse transcribed the entire isolated RNA, so it sequenced expressed TCRB transcripts. Profiled with immunoSEQ multiplex PCR; TCRdb holds only in-frame clones, not every one. Here the sample spans over 650,000 clones, around 15% being singletons. The rearrangement joins TRBV5-6 to TRBJ1-5; no firm D call. The sequence came from a man aged 18 to 29 with type 1 diabetes. The sample was naive CD4+ T cells from blood. The CDR3 DNA reads as TGTGCCAGCAGCTTGGGGGTCCCGGGGCCCCAGCATTTT. It translates to CASSLGVPGPQHF.